Below are 14 T cell receptor beta chains sequenced from a single sample in a study of blood T cell repertoires in COVID-19. Sequenced by immunoSEQ multiplex PCR; TCRdb stores in-frame clones only, minus some. The data show 300,000 to 400,000 clones, with around 88% seen just once and under 2% held by the top ten. What was sequenced was peripheral blood. These receptor sequences come from a woman in her 30s with COVID-19, enrolled during active disease.

The V gene is TRBV19, the J gene TRBJ1-5; D gene uncertain. Germline V gene sequence: CDR1 LNHDA, CDR2 SQIVND (reference sequence). V was cut by 5 bases and J by 0 bases, with 11 bases left in between. CDR3 length: 15 residues. The CDR3 reads CASSRREGSNQPQHF. The CDR3 region has the DNA TGTGCCAGTAGTCGGAGGGAGGGTAGCAATCAGCCCCAGCATTTT.

The chain carries TRBV6-6 and TRBJ2-7; 11 nucleotides match TRBD2. Germline CDR1 MNHNY, CDR2 SVGAGI (reference sequence). CDR3 length: 17 residues. Trimming took 5 bases from V and 1 from J; bases not matched to a gene: 10. The CDR3 region has the DNA TGTGCCAGCAGTCCGCGAACCACTAGCGGGGGATCCTACGAGCAGTACTTC. Residues: CASSPRTTSGGSYEQYF.

The rearrangement uses TRBV4-1 and TRBJ1-2; a weak D match, TRBD1 (6 bases). The germline gives CDR1 MGHRA, CDR2 YSYEKL. The CDR3 runs to 15 residues. Trimming removed 0 bases at V and 0 bases at J, with 8 bases between. In nucleotides, the CDR3 is TGCGCCAGCAGCCAAGACCCAGGGGCTAACTATGGCTACACCTTC. Translated, it gives CASSQDPGANYGYTF.

With respect to this clone: Other DNA sequences from this sample encode an identical CDR3 as well. The chain couples TRBV5-1 to TRBJ2-1; no clear D. The CDR3 totals 13 residues. Germline loops: CDR1 SGHRS, CDR2 YFSETQ. V was clipped by 0 bases and J by 4 bases, with 5 bases between them. This CDR3 is CASSLGQYNEQFF. CDR3 nucleotides: TGCGCCAGCAGCTTGGGTCAGTACAATGAGCAGTTCTTC.

J is TRBJ1-5 and V is TRBV7-2; TRBD1 might be the D (5 bases). This CDR3 contains 15 residues. Germline V gene lookup returns CDR1 SGHTA and CDR2 FQGNSA. V gave up 5 bases and J gave up 6 bases, with 17 bases separating them. The CDR3 coding sequence is TGTGCCAGCAGCCTGGAGGGAGGTGGGGGTCAGCCCCAGCATTTT. Translation gives CASSLEGGGGQPQHF.

This sequence joins TRBV18 and TRBJ1-1; D unclear. The CDR3 extends over 14 amino acids. CDR1 is KGHSH and CDR2 is LQKENI in the germline V gene. The V gene lost 0 bases and the J gene lost 0 bases, with 5 bases spanning the gap. DNA of the CDR3: TGTGCCAGCTCACCACCGGCGGTGAACACTGAAGCTTTCTTT. This gives the protein CASSPPAVNTEAFF. The variable domain in full, with the rest retrieved from reference TRBV18 and TRBJ1-1, is NAGVMQNPRHLVRRRGQEARLRCSPMKGHSHVYWYRQLPEEGLKFMVYLQKENIIDESGMPKERFSAEFPKEGPSILRIQQVVRGDSAAYFCASSPPAVNTEAFFGQGTRLTVV.

This chain links TRBV6-2 or TRBV6-3 with TRBJ2-6; D is possibly TRBD1 (5 bases). The CDR3 has 15 residues. V was cut by 6 bases and J by 0 bases, with 9 bases left in between. Per the germline V gene, CDR1 is MNHEY and CDR2 is SVGEGT. The CDR3 sequence: CASSSGHSGANVLTF. DNA for the CDR3: TGTGCCAGCAGCTCCGGACACTCTGGGGCCAACGTCCTGACTTTC.

This clone was seen a few times. V gene TRBV5-1 combines with J gene TRBJ1-3; 9 bases match TRBD1. The V gene's germline CDR1 is SGHRS and CDR2 YFSETQ. The V and J ends lost 4 bases and 4 bases, in that order; junction bases with no gene match: 6. The CDR3 consists of 15 residues. As DNA, the CDR3 is TGCGCCAGCAGCCCCGGGACAGGGACAGGAAACACCATATATTTT. This encodes CASSPGTGTGNTIYF.

This sequence joins TRBV5-1 and TRBJ2-2; 7 nucleotides agree with TRBD1. With 4 bases clipped from V and 6 bases from J, the junction kept 9 bases outside the gene matches. The CDR3 length is 15 residues. From germline, CDR1 is SGHRS and CDR2 YFSETQ. The CDR3 region is CASSGDSLSAGELFF. The DNA for the CDR3 is TGCGCCAGCAGCGGGGACAGTCTCTCCGCCGGGGAGCTGTTTTTT.

The chain links TRBV19 to TRBJ1-5, with 8 bases aligning to TRBD1. The CDR3 has 14 amino acids. V was pared by 7 bases and J by 2 bases, with 4 bases of the junction left unmatched. The germline V gene has CDR1 LNHDA and CDR2 SQIVND (reference sequence). This CDR3 reads CASTETGGNQPQHF. CDR3 nucleotide sequence: TGTGCCAGTACAGAGACAGGGGGCAATCAGCCCCAGCATTTT. The variable domain in full, with the rest retrieved from reference TRBV19 and TRBJ1-5, is DGGITQSPKYLFRKEGQNVTLSCEQNLNHDAMYWYRQDPGQGLRLIYYSQIVNDFQKGDIAEGYSVSREKKESFPLTVTSAQKNPTAFYLCASTETGGNQPQHFGDGTRLSIL.

The chain links TRBV7-2 to TRBJ2-1; possibly TRBD1 for D (5 bases). V lost 5 bases to trimming and J lost 3 bases, with 14 bases between them. CDR3 length: 15 residues. Germline values: CDR1 SGHTA, CDR2 FQGNSA. CDR3 loop: CASSPTHRIYNEQFF. CDR3 DNA: TGTGCCAGCAGCCCCACGCACAGGATCTACAATGAGCAGTTCTTC.

The rearrangement links TRBV12-3 or TRBV12-4 to TRBJ1-6; 8 bases agree with TRBD1. The CDR3 contains 13 residues. V lost 5 bases and J lost 10; bases outside the gene matches: 4. The CDR3 region has the DNA TGTGCCAGCAGTCCGACAGGGGAATCACCCCTCCACTTT. Protein: CASSPTGESPLHF.

The rearrangement uses TRBV7-9 and TRBJ1-2, with D possibly being TRBD1 (5 bases). Trimming removed 0 bases at V and 7 bases at J, with 15 bases between. The CDR3 totals 15 residues. The V gene's germline CDR1 is SEHNR and CDR2 FQNEAQ (reference sequence). The CDR3: CASSLATDKLGGYTF. The CDR3, as DNA: TGTGCCAGCAGCTTAGCAACGGACAAGCTCGGTGGCTACACCTTC.

This clone was counted a single time. This chain joins TRBV6-6 and TRBJ1-2; no clear D. Germline V gene data show CDR1 as MNHNY and CDR2 as SVGAGI (reference sequence). The CDR3 has 14 residues. V was pared by 3 bases and J by 2 bases, with 10 bases between. The CDR3: CASSYLLTNYGYTF. The CDR3 DNA reads TGTGCCAGCAGTTATTTGTTAACAAACTATGGCTACACCTTC.